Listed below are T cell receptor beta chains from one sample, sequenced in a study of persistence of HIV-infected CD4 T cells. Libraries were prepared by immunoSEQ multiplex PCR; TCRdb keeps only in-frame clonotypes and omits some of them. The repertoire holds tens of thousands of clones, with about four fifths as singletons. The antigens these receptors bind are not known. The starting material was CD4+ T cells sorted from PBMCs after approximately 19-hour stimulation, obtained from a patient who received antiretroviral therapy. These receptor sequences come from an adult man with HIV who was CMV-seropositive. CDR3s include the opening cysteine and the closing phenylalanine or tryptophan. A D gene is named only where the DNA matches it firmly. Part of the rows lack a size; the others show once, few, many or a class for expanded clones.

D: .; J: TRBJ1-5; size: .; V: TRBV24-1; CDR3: CATEGRGQGNQPQHF; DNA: TGTGCCACGGAGGGAAGGGGTCAGGGCAATCAGCCCCAGCATTTT
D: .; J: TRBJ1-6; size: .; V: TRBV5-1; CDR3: CASSLGQGGVSYNSPLHF; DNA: TGCGCCAGCAGCTTGGGTCAGGGTGGCGTGTCCTATAATTCACCCCTCCACTTT
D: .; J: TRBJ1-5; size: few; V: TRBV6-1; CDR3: CASSEGHPGESQHF; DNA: TGTGCCAGCAGTGAAGGGCATCCTGGTGAGTCCCAGCATTTT
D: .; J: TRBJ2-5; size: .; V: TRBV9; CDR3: CASSAAGHLQETQYF; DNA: TGTGCCAGCAGCGCAGCGGGACACCTACAAGAGACCCAGTACTTC
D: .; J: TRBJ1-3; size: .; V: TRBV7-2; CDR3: CASSVGVGNTIYF; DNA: TGTGCCAGCAGCGTGGGTGTTGGAAACACCATATATTTT
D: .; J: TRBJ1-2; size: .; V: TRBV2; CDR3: CALREGVAYGYTF; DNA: TGTGCTCTCAGGGAGGGAGTTGCCTATGGCTACACCTTC
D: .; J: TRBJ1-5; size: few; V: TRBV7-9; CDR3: CASSTGSGASPQHF; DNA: TGTGCCAGCAGCACCGGGTCTGGGGCCTCGCCCCAGCATTTT
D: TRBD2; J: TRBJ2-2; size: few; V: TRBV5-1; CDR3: CASSREGTSGGTGELFF; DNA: TGCGCCAGCAGCCGGGAGGGGACTAGCGGTGGCACCGGGGAGCTGTTTTTT
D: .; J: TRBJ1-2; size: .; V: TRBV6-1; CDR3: CASSELIGGDAYGYTF; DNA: TGTGCCAGCAGTGAACTCATAGGAGGGGATGCCTATGGCTACACCTTC
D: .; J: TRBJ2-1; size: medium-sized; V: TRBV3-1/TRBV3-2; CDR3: CASSQRYNEQFF; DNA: TGTGCCAGCAGCCAACGGTACAATGAGCAGTTCTTC
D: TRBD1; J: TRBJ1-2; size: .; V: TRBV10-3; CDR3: CAISEWGTGSGYTF; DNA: TGTGCCATCAGTGAGTGGGGGACAGGGTCTGGCTACACCTTC
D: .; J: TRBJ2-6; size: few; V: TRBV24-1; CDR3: CATSAGLESSGANVLTF; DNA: TGTGCCACCAGTGCGGGACTGGAGAGCTCTGGGGCCAACGTCCTGACTTTC
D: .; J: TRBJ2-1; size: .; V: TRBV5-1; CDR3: CASSGGPEYNEQFF; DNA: TGCGCCAGCAGCGGGGGGCCGGAGTACAATGAGCAGTTCTTC
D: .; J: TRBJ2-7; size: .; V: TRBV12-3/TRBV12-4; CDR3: CASSRDYEQYF; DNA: TGTGCCAGCAGTCGTGACTACGAGCAGTACTTC
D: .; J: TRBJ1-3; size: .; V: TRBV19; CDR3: CASSITGNTIYF; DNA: TGTGCCAGTAGTATCACTGGAAACACCATATATTTT
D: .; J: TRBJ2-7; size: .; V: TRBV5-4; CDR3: CASSLDRASTYEQYF; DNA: TGTGCCAGCAGCTTGGACAGGGCCTCCACCTACGAGCAGTACTTC
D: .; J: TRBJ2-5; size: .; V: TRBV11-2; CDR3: CASSLARTPQETQYF; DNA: TGTGCCAGCAGCTTAGCCCGGACACCCCAAGAGACCCAGTACTTC
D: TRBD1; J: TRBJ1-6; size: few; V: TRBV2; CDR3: CASTRTGSYNSPLHF; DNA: TGTGCCAGCACGAGGACAGGGAGCTATAATTCACCCCTCCACTTT
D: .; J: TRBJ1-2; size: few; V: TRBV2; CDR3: CASSVQTWRGYTF; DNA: TGTGCCAGCAGTGTACAGACCTGGAGAGGCTACACCTTC
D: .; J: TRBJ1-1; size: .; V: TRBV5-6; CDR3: CASSSRQWDTEAFF; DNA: TGTGCCAGCAGCTCTAGACAGTGGGACACTGAAGCTTTCTTT
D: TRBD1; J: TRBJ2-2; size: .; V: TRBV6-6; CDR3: CASSKGTGSGGELFF; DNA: TGTGCCAGCAGCAAAGGGACAGGCTCTGGCGGGGAGCTGTTTTTT
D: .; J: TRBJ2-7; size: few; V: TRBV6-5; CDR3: CASIGHLTSYEQYF; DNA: TGTGCCAGCATAGGACACTTGACCTCCTACGAGCAGTACTTC
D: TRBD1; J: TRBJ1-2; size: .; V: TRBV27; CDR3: CASSGQGDYHGYTF; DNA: TGTGCCAGCAGTGGACAGGGGGATTATCATGGCTACACCTTC
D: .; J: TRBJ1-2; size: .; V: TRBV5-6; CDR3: CASSPPKDGYTF; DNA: TGTGCCAGCAGCCCGCCCAAGGATGGCTACACCTTC
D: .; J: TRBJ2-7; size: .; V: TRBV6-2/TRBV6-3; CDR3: CASSYWTANEQYF; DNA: TGTGCCAGCAGTTACTGGACAGCGAACGAGCAGTACTTC
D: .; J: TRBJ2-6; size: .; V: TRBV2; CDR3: CASALTNVLTF; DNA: TGTGCCAGCGCCTTGACCAACGTCCTGACTTTC
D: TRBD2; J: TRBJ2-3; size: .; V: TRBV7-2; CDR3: CASRSPSGGAPDTQYF; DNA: TGTGCCAGCAGGTCCCCGAGCGGGGGGGCCCCAGATACGCAGTATTTT
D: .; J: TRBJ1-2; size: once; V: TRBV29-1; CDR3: CSYLARGGGYTF; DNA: TGCAGCTATTTGGCCCGGGGGGGAGGCTACACCTTC